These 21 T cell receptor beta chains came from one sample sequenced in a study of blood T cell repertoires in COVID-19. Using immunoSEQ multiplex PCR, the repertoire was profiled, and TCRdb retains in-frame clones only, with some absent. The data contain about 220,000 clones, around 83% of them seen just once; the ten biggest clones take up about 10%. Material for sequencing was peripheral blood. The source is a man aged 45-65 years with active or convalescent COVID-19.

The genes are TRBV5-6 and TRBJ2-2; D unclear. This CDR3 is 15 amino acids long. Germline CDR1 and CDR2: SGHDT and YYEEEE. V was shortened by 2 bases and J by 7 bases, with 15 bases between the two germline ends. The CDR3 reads CASSLQPSFSGELFF. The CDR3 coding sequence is TGTGCCAGCAGCTTACAGCCCTCCTTCAGCGGGGAGCTGTTTTTT.

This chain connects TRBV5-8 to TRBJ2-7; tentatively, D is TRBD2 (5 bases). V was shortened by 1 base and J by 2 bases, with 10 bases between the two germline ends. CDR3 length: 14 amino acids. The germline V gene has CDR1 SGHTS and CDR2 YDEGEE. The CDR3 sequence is CASSLLSGAYEQYF. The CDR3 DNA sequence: TGTGCCAGCAGCTTGTTATCCGGGGCCTACGAGCAGTACTTC.

The CDR3 DNA sequence: TGTGCCAGCAGCTTAACGGCGACATTGGGTGAAAAACTGTTTTTT. Translated: CASSLTATLGEKLFF. This chain uses TRBV7-8 with TRBJ1-4; D not certain. V was pared by 2 bases and J by 7 bases, with 14 bases between. Germline V gene lookup returns CDR1 SGHVS and CDR2 FQNEAQ. This CDR3 has 15 residues.

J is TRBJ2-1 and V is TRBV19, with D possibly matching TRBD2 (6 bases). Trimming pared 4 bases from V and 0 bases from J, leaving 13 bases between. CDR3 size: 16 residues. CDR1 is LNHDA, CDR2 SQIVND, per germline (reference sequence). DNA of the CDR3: TGTGCCAGTAGTAAGGGCGGGACGAGCTCCTACAATGAGCAGTTCTTC. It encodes CASSKGGTSSYNEQFF.

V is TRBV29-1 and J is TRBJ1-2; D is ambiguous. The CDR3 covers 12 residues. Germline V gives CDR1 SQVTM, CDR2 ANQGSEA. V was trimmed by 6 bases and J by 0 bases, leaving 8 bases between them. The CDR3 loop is CSVTASNYGYTF. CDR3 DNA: TGCAGCGTCACAGCTTCTAACTATGGCTACACCTTC.

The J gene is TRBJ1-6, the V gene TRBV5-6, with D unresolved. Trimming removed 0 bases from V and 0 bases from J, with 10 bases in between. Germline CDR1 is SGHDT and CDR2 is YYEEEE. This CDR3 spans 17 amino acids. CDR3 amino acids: CASSLVSSGSYNSPLHF. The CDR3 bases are TGTGCCAGCAGCTTGGTCTCCAGCGGCTCCTATAATTCACCCCTCCACTTT.

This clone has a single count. CDR3 DNA sequence: TGTGCCAGCAGTCCTCGGACAGGATTGAACACTGAAGCTTTCTTT. It encodes CASSPRTGLNTEAFF. The V gene is TRBV28, the J gene TRBJ1-1; TRBD1 matches 7 bases. The germline gives CDR1 MDHEN, CDR2 SYDVKM. The V segment lost 5 bases and the J segment 0 bases; nucleotides outside the gene matches: 6. This CDR3 contains 15 residues.

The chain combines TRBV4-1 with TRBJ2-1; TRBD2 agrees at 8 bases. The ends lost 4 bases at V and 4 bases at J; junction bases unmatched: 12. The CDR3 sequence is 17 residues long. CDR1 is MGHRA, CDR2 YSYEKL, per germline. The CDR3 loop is CASSPQWGSGKYNEQFF. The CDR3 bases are TGCGCCAGCAGCCCCCAATGGGGTAGCGGGAAATACAATGAGCAGTTCTTC.

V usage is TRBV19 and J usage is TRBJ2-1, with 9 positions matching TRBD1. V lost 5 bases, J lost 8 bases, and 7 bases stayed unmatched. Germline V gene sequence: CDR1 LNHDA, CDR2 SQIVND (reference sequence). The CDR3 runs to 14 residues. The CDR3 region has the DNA TGTGCCAGTAGTTCCGGGACAGGGCCCCATGAGCAGTTCTTC. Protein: CASSSGTGPHEQFF.

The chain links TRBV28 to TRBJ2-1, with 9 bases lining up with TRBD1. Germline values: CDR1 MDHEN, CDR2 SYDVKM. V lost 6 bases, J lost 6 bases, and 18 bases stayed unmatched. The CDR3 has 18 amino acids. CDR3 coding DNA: TGTGCCAGCAGGGAGGAAAGAGGGAGTACAGGGGGCCTCAATGAGCAGTTCTTC. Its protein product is CASREERGSTGGLNEQFF. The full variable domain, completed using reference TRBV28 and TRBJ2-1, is DVKVTQSSRYLVKRTGEKVFLECVQDMDHENMFWYRQDPGLGLRLIYFSYDVKMKEKGDIPEGYSVSREKKERFSLILESASTNQTSMYLCASREERGSTGGLNEQFFGPGTRLTVL.

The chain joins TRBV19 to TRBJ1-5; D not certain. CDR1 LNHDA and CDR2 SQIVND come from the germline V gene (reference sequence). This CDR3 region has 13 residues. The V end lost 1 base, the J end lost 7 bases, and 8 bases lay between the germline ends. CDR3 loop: CASSIVSYQPQHF. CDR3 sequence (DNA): TGTGCCAGTAGTATAGTTTCCTACCAGCCCCAGCATTTT.

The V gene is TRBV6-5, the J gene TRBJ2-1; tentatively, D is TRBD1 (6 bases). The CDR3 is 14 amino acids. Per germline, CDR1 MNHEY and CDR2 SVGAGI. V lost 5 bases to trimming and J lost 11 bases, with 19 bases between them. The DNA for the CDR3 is TGTGCCAGCAGTACTACTGGACAGCCCGGTAAGCAGTTCTTC. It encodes CASSTTGQPGKQFF.

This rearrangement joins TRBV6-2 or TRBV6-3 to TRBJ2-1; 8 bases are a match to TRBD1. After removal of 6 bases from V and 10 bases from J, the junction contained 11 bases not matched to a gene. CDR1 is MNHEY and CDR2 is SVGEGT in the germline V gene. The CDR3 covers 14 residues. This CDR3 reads CASSQTGAHREQFF. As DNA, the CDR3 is TGTGCCAGCAGCCAGACAGGGGCCCATCGGGAGCAGTTCTTC.

The CDR3 coding sequence is TGTGCCAGCAGCAGGGACACATACACTGAAGCTTTCTTT. This gives the protein CASSRDTYTEAFF. The chain uses TRBV7-9 and TRBJ1-1; D is possibly TRBD1 (6 bases). The CDR3 length is 13 residues. Germline V gene data show CDR1 as SEHNR and CDR2 as FQNEAQ (reference sequence). The V end was cut by 5 bases, the J end by 3 bases, with 10 bases between.

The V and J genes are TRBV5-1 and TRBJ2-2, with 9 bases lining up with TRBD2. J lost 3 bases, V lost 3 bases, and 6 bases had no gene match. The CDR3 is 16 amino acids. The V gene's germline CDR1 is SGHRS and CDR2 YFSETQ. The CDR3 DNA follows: TGCGCCAGCAGCTCTCCCACTAGCGGGCACACCGGGGAGCTGTTTTTT. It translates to CASSSPTSGHTGELFF.

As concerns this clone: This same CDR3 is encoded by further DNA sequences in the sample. CDR3 coding DNA: TGCGCCAGCAGCTTGGGCGGGGGGCAGGGCGAGGAGCAGTACTTC. Its protein is CASSLGGGQGEEQYF. V is TRBV5-1 and J is TRBJ2-7; 8 bases map to TRBD2. CDR1 and CDR2 (germline): SGHRS, YFSETQ. With V trimmed by 0 bases and J by 7 bases, 9 bases remained unmatched. CDR3 length: 15 amino acids.

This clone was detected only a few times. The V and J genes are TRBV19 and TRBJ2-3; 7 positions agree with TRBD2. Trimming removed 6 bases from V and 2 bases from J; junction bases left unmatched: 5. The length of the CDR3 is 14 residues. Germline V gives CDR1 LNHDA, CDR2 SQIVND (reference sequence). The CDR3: CASSHRGDTDTQYF. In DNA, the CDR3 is TGTGCCAGTAGCCATCGGGGGGACACAGATACGCAGTATTTT.

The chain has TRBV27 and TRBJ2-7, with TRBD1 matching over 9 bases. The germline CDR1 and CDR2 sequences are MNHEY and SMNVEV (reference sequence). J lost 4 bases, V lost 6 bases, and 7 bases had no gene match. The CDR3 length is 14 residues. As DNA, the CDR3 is TGTGCCAGCAGAGAAACCGGGACAGGGTACGAGCAGTACTTC. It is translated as CASRETGTGYEQYF.

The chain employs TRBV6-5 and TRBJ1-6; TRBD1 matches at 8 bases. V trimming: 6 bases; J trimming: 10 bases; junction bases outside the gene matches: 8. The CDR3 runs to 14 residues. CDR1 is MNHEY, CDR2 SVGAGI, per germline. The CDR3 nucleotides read TGTGCCAGCAGCAACAGGGGGAAAGGATCACCCCTCCACTTT. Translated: CASSNRGKGSPLHF.

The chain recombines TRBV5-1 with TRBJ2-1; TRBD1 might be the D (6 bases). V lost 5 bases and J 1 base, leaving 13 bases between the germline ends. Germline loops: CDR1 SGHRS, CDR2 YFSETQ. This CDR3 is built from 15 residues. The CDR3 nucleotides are TGCGCCAGCAGGTTGCTCACAGGGTCCTACAATGAGCAGTTCTTC. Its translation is CASRLLTGSYNEQFF. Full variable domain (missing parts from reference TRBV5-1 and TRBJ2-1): KAGVTQTPRYLIKTRGQQVTLSCSPISGHRSVSWYQQTPGQGLQFLFEYFSETQRNKGNFPGRFSGRQFSNSRSEMNVSTLELGDSALYLCASRLLTGSYNEQFFGPGTRLTVL.

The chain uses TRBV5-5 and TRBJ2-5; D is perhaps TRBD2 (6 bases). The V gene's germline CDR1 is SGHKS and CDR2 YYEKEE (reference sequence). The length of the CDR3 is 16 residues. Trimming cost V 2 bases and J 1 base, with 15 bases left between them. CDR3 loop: CASSLVGFSGQETQYF. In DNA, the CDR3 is TGTGCCAGCAGCTTAGTAGGGTTTAGCGGCCAAGAGACCCAGTACTTC.